These T cell receptor beta chains were read from a single sample in a study of blood T cell repertoires in COVID-19. The protocol was immunoSEQ multiplex PCR, while the TCRdb copy is restricted to in-frame clones and leaves out a portion. Of hundreds of thousands of clones in the sample, 81% were seen once. The material sequenced was peripheral blood. These receptors came from a woman aged 80 or over with COVID-19, enrolled during active disease. CDR3s include the opening cysteine and the closing phenylalanine or tryptophan. The order of the fields is J gene, V gene, D gene, CDR3 DNA, CDR3 protein. The D gene is left open where the match is weak.

>TRBJ2-5|TRBV30|NA
TGTGCCTGGAGTCTTGACAGGAGCCAAGAGACCCAGTACTTC
CAWSLDRSQETQYF
>TRBJ1-1|TRBV5-6|NA
TGTGCCAGCAGCTTGGAGCGGGACGGACCCTTGAACACTGAAGCTTTCTTT
CASSLERDGPLNTEAFF
>TRBJ2-1|TRBV10-3|TRBD1
TGTGCCATCAGTGAGCCGGGAGAAGTGGGACAGGGGGACAATGAGCAGTTCTTC
CAISEPGEVGQGDNEQFF
>TRBJ2-3|TRBV7-9|TRBD2
TGTGCCAGCAGCTTCGGGGGGACAGATACGCAGTATTTT
CASSFGGTDTQYF
>TRBJ2-1|TRBV9|TRBD2
TGTGCCCGCCGCGTCGGGGGGGGGCGGACCCCCTCCTACAATGAGCAGTTCTTC
CARRVGGGRTPSYNEQFF
>TRBJ1-1|TRBV28|TRBD1
TGTGCCAGCAGTGCTCCGGGACAGCGGAACACTGAAGCTTTCTTT
CASSAPGQRNTEAFF
>TRBJ2-7|TRBV15|TRBD2
TGTGCCACCAGCAGCTCCCTTCTTCTAGCGGGGGACGAGCAGTACTTC
CATSSSLLLAGDEQYF
>TRBJ2-4|TRBV7-2|TRBD2
TGTGCCAGCAGCCCCGAGACTAGCGGGAGACTGAGGTACTTC
CASSPETSGRLRYF
>TRBJ1-2|TRBV5-1|TRBD1
TGCGCCAGCAGCTGGGGGACAGGGAATGGCTACACCTTC
CASSWGTGNGYTF
>TRBJ1-4|TRBV2|TRBD1
TGTGCCAGCAGACGTCAGGGGGTAGCTAATGAAAAACTGTTTTTT
CASRRQGVANEKLFF